Listed below are T cell receptor beta chains from one sample, sequenced in a study of beta chain features in type 1 diabetes. Generated by immunoSEQ multiplex PCR, the TCRdb table keeps only in-frame clones and is missing some. The profile covers 200,000 to 250,000 clones, with about 30% appearing a single time and roughly 4.1% taken by the ten largest. What was sequenced was central memory CD4+ T cells from blood. The receptors shown here come from a man younger than 40 in good health. Each CDR3 is given with its conserved first and last residue. A D gene is named only where the DNA matches it firmly. Expanded clones get a size class; other rows say once, few or many, or leave the size out.

TRBV7-2	TRBJ1-2	.	12	.	CASREINVGYTF	TGTGCCAGCCGGGAGATAAACGTTGGCTACACCTTC
TRBV29-1	TRBJ1-1	.	15	.	CSVKGTRGPYTEAFF	TGCAGCGTAAAAGGGACCCGGGGGCCGTACACTGAAGCTTTCTTT
TRBV7-7	TRBJ2-2	.	13	.	CASSLEGTGELFF	TGTGCCAGCAGCTTAGAAGGCACCGGGGAGCTGTTTTTT
TRBV28	TRBJ2-1	many	15	TRBD1	CASSFGTGGMDEQFF	TGTGCCAGCAGTTTCGGGACAGGGGGCATGGATGAGCAGTTCTTC
TRBV9	TRBJ2-1	few	13	.	CASSGGLYNEQFF	TGTGCCAGCAGCGGGGGACTCTACAATGAGCAGTTCTTC
TRBV25-1	TRBJ2-3	.	17	TRBD2	CASSDSGLAGVTDTQYF	TGTGCCAGCAGTGACAGCGGACTAGCGGGAGTAACAGATACGCAGTATTTT
TRBV29-1	TRBJ1-4	.	14	TRBD1	CSVETGTGDEKLFF	TGCAGCGTTGAGACCGGGACAGGGGATGAAAAACTGTTTTTT
TRBV5-4	TRBJ2-1	few	14	TRBD2	CASSLTGRANEQFF	TGTGCCAGCAGCTTGACCGGGAGGGCCAATGAGCAGTTCTTC
TRBV28	TRBJ2-1	few	15	TRBD2	CASSPPRTSGANQFF	TGTGCCAGCAGTCCCCCTCGGACTAGCGGGGCTAATCAGTTCTTC
TRBV30	TRBJ1-1	once	15	.	CAWRLTGTMNTEAFF	TGTGCCTGGAGACTTACCGGGACGATGAACACTGAAGCTTTCTTT
TRBV19	TRBJ2-1	.	15	.	CASSLAGRSYNEQFF	TGTGCCAGTAGTCTCGCCGGCCGCTCCTACAATGAGCAGTTCTTC
TRBV10-3	TRBJ2-1	.	12	.	CAINTNYGEQFF	TGTGCCATCAATACAAACTACGGCGAGCAGTTCTTC
TRBV10-3	TRBJ2-6	.	14	.	CAIGAGKGANVLTF	TGTGCCATCGGGGCGGGGAAAGGGGCCAACGTCCTGACTTTC
TRBV4-1	TRBJ2-1	.	17	.	CASSRGGLAALGNEQFF	TGCGCCAGCAGCCGGGGAGGATTAGCGGCCCTGGGCAATGAGCAGTTCTTC
TRBV4-2	TRBJ1-1	.	13	.	CASSQEGRAEAFF	TGTGCCAGCAGCCAAGAGGGTAGGGCTGAAGCTTTCTTT
TRBV30	TRBJ2-1	.	15	TRBD2	CAWSPGTSGGAEQFF	TGTGCCTGGAGTCCCGGGACTAGCGGGGGGGCTGAGCAGTTCTTC
TRBV7-2	TRBJ2-3	many	13	TRBD1	CASSLVRQGEQYF	TGTGCCAGCAGCTTAGTACGACAGGGAGAACAGTATTTT
TRBV7-2	TRBJ2-1	many	13	.	CASSARQYNEQFF	TGTGCCAGCAGCGCACGACAGTACAATGAGCAGTTCTTC
TRBV7-2	TRBJ1-5	few	14	TRBD1	CASSEDRASQPQHF	TGTGCCAGCAGCGAGGACAGGGCAAGCCAGCCCCAGCATTTT
TRBV5-1	TRBJ2-7	.	14	.	CASSSGDTAYEQYF	TGCGCCAGCAGCAGTGGGGACACTGCCTACGAGCAGTACTTC
TRBV6-5	TRBJ1-5	.	15	.	CASRRERGSNQPQHF	TGTGCCAGCCGTCGGGAGCGGGGGAGCAATCAGCCCCAGCATTTT
TRBV7-2	TRBJ2-6	.	14	.	CASSLSAGANVLTF	TGTGCCAGCAGCTTAAGTGCTGGGGCCAACGTCCTGACTTTC
TRBV9	TRBJ2-1	few	11	.	CASSSSDEQFF	TGTGCCAGCAGCTCTAGTGACGAGCAGTTCTTC
TRBV18	TRBJ2-1	few	14	.	CASSLSRQYNEQFF	TGTGCCAGCTCACTGAGCCGGCAATACAATGAGCAGTTCTTC
TRBV4-3	TRBJ2-3	few	16	TRBD2	CASSQDGAGVSDTQYF	TGCGCCAGCAGCCAAGATGGAGCGGGAGTTTCAGATACGCAGTATTTT
TRBV20-1	TRBJ2-5	few	10	.	CSAYQETQYF	TGCAGTGCTTACCAAGAGACCCAGTACTTC
TRBV7-6	TRBJ2-7	few	12	.	CASSPGLGEQYF	TGTGCCAGCAGCCCAGGGCTCGGCGAGCAGTACTTC
TRBV7-2	TRBJ1-1	few	15	.	CASSTLTAMNTEAFF	TGTGCCAGCAGCACCTTGACAGCAATGAACACTGAAGCTTTCTTT
TRBV6-1	TRBJ2-5	few	14	TRBD2	CASSVLAGSETQYF	TGTGCCAGCAGTGTCCTAGCGGGGTCGGAGACCCAGTACTTC
TRBV4-3	TRBJ2-3	.	14	.	CASSLSVSTDTQYF	TGCGCCAGCAGCCTGAGCGTGAGCACAGATACGCAGTATTTT
TRBV7-6	TRBJ2-6	few	19	TRBD2	CASSPGLAGGLGGANVLTF	TGTGCCAGCAGCCCCGGACTAGCGGGGGGCCTGGGAGGGGCCAACGTCCTGACTTTC
TRBV30	TRBJ1-1	few	12	.	CAWSQLDTEAFF	TGTGCCTGGAGTCAATTGGACACTGAAGCTTTCTTT
TRBV6-1	TRBJ2-5	.	15	TRBD1	CASIMTGGKAETQYF	TGTGCCAGCATTATGACAGGGGGAAAGGCGGAGACCCAGTACTTC
TRBV6-5	TRBJ2-1	few	14	TRBD1	CASSRDRDLDEQFF	TGTGCCAGCAGTCGGGACAGGGACCTCGATGAGCAGTTCTTC
TRBV7-2	TRBJ2-3	.	15	.	CASSTTGLSTDTQYF	TGTGCCAGCAGCACGACAGGACTCAGCACAGATACGCAGTATTTT
TRBV6-5	TRBJ2-4	once	11	.	CASRDKNIQYF	TGTGCCAGCAGGGACAAAAACATTCAGTACTTC
TRBV6-5	TRBJ2-1	.	14	TRBD1	CASRGTGTYNEQFF	TGTGCCAGCAGGGGGACAGGGACCTACAATGAGCAGTTCTTC
TRBV2	TRBJ1-2	.	14	TRBD1	CASSEGDRGHGYTF	TGTGCCAGCAGTGAAGGGGACAGGGGCCATGGCTACACCTTC
TRBV6-1	TRBJ2-6	.	14	.	CASRKNAGANVLTF	TGTGCCAGCAGGAAAAACGCTGGGGCCAACGTCCTGACTTTC